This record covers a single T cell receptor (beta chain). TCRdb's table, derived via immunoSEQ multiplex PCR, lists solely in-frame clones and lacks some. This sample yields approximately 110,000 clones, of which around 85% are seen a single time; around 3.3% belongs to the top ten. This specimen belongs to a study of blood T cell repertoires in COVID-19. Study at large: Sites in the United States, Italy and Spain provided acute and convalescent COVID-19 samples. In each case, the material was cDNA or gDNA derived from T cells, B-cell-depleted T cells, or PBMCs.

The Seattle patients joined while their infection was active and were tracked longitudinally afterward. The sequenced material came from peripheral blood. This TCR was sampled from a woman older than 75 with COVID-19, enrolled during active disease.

The DNA of the CDR3 is TGTGCCAGCAGTTTATCACCGGGTTCCAATCAGCCCCAGCATTTT. It codes for CASSLSPGSNQPQHF. The chain employs TRBV27 and TRBJ1-5, with D uncertain. Germline CDR1 and CDR2: MNHEY and SMNVEV (reference sequence). Trimming cost V 0 bases and J 3 bases, with 9 bases left between them. The CDR3 runs to 15 residues.